The following is a T cell receptor beta chain sequence with its context. Other nucleotide sequences in the sample specify the same CDR3. The data stem from a study of blood T cell repertoires in COVID-19. Study at large: PBMCs, B-cell-depleted T cells, or T cells provided the cDNA or gDNA that made up the material.

Profiling relied on immunoSEQ multiplex PCR, and the TCRdb table lists in-frame clones only, not all of them. Of 150,000 to 200,000 clones in the sample, approximately 87% are singletons; the top ten hold under 4.5%. The clonotype originates from a woman in her 70s with acute or convalescent COVID-19. Material for sequencing was peripheral blood.

The CDR3 region has the DNA TGTGCCATCAGCGCCGGGACAGGGAGAATGTATGGCTACACCTTC. Translating gives CAISAGTGRMYGYTF. The gene calls are TRBV10-3 and TRBJ1-2; 9 bases agree with TRBD1. J gave up 5 bases and V 6 bases, and 10 bases lay outside the gene matches. The V gene's germline CDR1 is ENHRY and CDR2 SYGVKD. The CDR3 totals 15 residues.